The 3 T cell receptor beta chains below all came from one sample that was sequenced in a study of blood T cell repertoires in COVID-19. Data came from immunoSEQ multiplex PCR; TCRdb stores just in-frame clones and leaves some out. This table holds under 300,000 clones, about 80% found once. The sample comprised PBMCs or T cells enriched from blood (not recorded which). All receptors come from a man in his forties or fifties who had recovered from COVID-19.

This clone occurred once. Here the CDR3 reads CASSLGSGAEAFF. CDR3 nucleotides: TGTGCCAGCAGTTTGGGTTCGGGGGCTGAAGCTTTCTTT. This chain joins TRBV27 and TRBJ1-1, with a weak D call TRBD1 (5 bases). Germline values: CDR1 MNHEY, CDR2 SMNVEV (reference sequence). Trimming took 3 bases from V and 6 from J, leaving 11 bases between them. The CDR3 length is 13 residues.

The V and J genes are TRBV5-5 and TRBJ2-7; TRBD2 might be the D (6 bases). CDR3 size: 16 residues. The germline CDR1 and CDR2 sequences are SGHKS and YYEKEE (reference sequence). The ends were cut back, 4 bases at V and 4 bases at J, with 21 bases in the middle. CDR3 amino acids: CASSPNRLAEEYEQYF. CDR3 coding DNA: TGTGCCAGCAGCCCTAACCGTTTAGCGGAAGAGTACGAGCAGTACTTC.

The rearrangement uses TRBV12-3 or TRBV12-4 and TRBJ1-3; no firm D call. V was pared by 11 bases and J by 0 bases, with 11 bases between. CDR3 length: 13 residues. CDR3 region: CAGALPSGNTIYF. CDR3 in DNA: TGTGCCGGAGCTCTTCCCTCTGGAAACACCATATATTTT.